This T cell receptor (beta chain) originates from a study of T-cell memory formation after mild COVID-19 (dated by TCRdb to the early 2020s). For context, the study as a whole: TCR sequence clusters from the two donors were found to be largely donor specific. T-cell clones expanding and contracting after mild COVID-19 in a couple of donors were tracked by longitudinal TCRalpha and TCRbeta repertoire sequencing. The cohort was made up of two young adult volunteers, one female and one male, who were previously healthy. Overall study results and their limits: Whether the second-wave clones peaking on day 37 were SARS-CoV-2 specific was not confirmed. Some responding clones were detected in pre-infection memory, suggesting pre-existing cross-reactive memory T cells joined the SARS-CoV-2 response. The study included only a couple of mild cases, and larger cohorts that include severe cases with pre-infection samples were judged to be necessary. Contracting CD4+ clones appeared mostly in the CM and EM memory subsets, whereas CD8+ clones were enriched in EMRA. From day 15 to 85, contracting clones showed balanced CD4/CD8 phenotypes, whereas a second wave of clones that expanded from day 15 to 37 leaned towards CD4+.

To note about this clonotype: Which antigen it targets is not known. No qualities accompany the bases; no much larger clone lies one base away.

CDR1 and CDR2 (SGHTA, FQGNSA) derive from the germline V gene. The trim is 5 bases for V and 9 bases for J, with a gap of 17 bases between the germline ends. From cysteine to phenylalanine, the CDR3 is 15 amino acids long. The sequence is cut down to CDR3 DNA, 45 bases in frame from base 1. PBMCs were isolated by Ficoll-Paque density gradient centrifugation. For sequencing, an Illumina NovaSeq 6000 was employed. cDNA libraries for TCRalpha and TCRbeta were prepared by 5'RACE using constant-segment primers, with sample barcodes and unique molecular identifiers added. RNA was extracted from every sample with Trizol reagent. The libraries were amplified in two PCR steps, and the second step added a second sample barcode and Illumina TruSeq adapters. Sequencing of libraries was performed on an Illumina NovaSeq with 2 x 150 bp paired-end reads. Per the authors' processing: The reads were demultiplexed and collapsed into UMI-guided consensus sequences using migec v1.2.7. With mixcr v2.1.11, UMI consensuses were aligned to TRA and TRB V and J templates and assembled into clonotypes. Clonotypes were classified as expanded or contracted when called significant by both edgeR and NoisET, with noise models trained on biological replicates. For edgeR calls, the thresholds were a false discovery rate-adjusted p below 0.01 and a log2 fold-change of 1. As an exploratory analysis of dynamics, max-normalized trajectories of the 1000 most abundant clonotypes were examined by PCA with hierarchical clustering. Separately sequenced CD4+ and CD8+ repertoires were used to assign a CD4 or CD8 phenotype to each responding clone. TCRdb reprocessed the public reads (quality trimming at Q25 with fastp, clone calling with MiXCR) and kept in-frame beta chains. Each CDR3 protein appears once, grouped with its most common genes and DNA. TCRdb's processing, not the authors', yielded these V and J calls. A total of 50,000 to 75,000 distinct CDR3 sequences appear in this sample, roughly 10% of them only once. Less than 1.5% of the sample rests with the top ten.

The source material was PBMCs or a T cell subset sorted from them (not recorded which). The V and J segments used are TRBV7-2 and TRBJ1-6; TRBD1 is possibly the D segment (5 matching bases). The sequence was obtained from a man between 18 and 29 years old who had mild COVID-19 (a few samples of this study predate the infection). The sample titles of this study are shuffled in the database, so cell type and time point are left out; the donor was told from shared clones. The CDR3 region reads CASSPVGGSGSPLHF. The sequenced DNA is TGTGCCAGCAGCCCGGTGGGGGGTAGTGGTTCACCCCTCCACTTT.